These 30 T cell receptor beta chains share one sample of origin, sequenced in a study of T cell responses to AZD1222 COVID-19 vaccine. The table came from immunoSEQ multiplex PCR; TCRdb's copy has only in-frame clones and leaves some out. Here the sample spans about 120,000 clones, approximately 87% being singletons. This material consisted of peripheral blood, taken on day 0 of AZD1222 vaccination. All receptors derive from an adult in good health.

The chain carries TRBV5-1 and TRBJ2-1, with TRBD2 identical over 7 bases. Germline V gene sequence: CDR1 SGHRS, CDR2 YFSETQ. The CDR3 is 13 amino acids. V dropped 0 bases and J dropped 12; count of bases not matched to a gene: 6. CDR3: CASSLDGGIGQFF. Written as DNA, the CDR3 is TGCGCCAGCAGCTTGGACGGGGGGATCGGGCAGTTCTTC.

A single count supports this clone. This sequence joins TRBV28 and TRBJ1-3; D possibly corresponds to TRBD1 (5 bases). V was cut by 5 bases and J by 2 bases, with 13 bases left in between. The length of the CDR3 is 15 residues. The germline CDR1 and CDR2 sequences are MDHEN and SYDVKM. Written as DNA, the CDR3 is TGTGCCAGCAGTGTAGGGGTTATCACTGGAAACACCATATATTTT. Amino acid sequence: CASSVGVITGNTIYF.

The chain has TRBV24-1 and TRBJ2-1; D gene uncertain. Trimming removed 3 bases from V and 12 bases from J, with 17 bases in between. Germline CDR1 and CDR2: KGHDR and SFDVKD. CDR3 length: 14 amino acids. The CDR3 region has the DNA TGTGCCACCAGTGATACCGTACTCGATAAGGGGCAGTTCTTC. It encodes CATSDTVLDKGQFF.

This chain uses TRBV4-3 with TRBJ2-1, with TRBD2 identical over 9 bases. The J segment lost 5 bases and the V segment lost 0 bases, leaving 5 bases of the junction unmatched. The CDR3 covers 16 residues. Germline CDR1 and CDR2: LGHNA and YSLEER. CDR3 in DNA: TGCGCCAGCAGCCAAGAGGTGCCTAGCGGGAACAATGAGCAGTTCTTC. It translates to CASSQEVPSGNNEQFF.

This clone appeared once. This chain uses TRBV9 with TRBJ1-3; D not certain. CDR1 and CDR2 (germline): SGDLS, YYNGEE. V lost 4 bases and J 0 bases, leaving 11 bases between the germline ends. This CDR3 has 15 residues. The CDR3 here is CASSPLPLSGNTIYF. In nucleotides, the CDR3 is TGTGCCAGCAGCCCTCTCCCACTCTCTGGAAACACCATATATTTT.

This clone was recorded only once. The V gene is TRBV6-6, the J gene TRBJ2-7, with TRBD1 matching 9 bases. V lost 2 bases and J lost 7; bases outside the gene matches: 9. The CDR3 totals 15 residues. The germline CDR1 and CDR2 sequences are MNHNY and SVGAGI (reference sequence). CDR3 nucleotides: TGTGCCAGCAGTTACCTACAGGGGGCGTTTGGAGAGCAGTACTTC. Translating it yields CASSYLQGAFGEQYF.

Of note for this clone: Different DNA sequences within this sample yield the same CDR3. The genes are TRBV19 and TRBJ1-1; possibly TRBD1 for D (5 bases). This CDR3 contains 14 residues. V shed 3 bases and J shed 1 base, with 9 bases lying between them. CDR1 LNHDA and CDR2 SQIVND come from the germline V gene (reference sequence). In DNA, the CDR3 is TGTGCCAGTAGTATGGGGGTCAGGAACACTGAAGCTTTCTTT. Protein sequence: CASSMGVRNTEAFF.

V gene TRBV6-1 combines with J gene TRBJ2-3, with TRBD1 identical over 7 bases. V dropped 3 bases and J dropped 7; count of bases not matched to a gene: 19. Looked up from germline, CDR1 is MNHNS and CDR2 is SASEGT. CDR3 length: 18 amino acids. The CDR3 DNA is TGTGCCAGCAGTGAGATGGGGCTGGGGACAGCTACCTTTAATACGCAGTATTTT. As protein: CASSEMGLGTATFNTQYF.

The rearrangement links TRBV7-8 to TRBJ1-4, with 7 bases identical to TRBD1. CDR3 length: 16 amino acids. The J segment lost 0 bases and the V segment lost 5 bases, leaving 6 bases of the junction unmatched. Per germline, CDR1 SGHVS and CDR2 FQNEAQ. Here the CDR3 reads CASSPYRGATNEKLFF. The CDR3 DNA reads TGTGCCAGCAGCCCCTACAGGGGCGCAACTAATGAAAAACTGTTTTTT.

A few counts support this clone. The germline gene is not matched at one end of the junction; a read error may be the cause. The genes are TRBV7-7 and TRBJ1-5; 8 bases fit TRBD1. Germline V lookup: CDR1 SSHAT, CDR2 FNYEAQ (reference sequence). This CDR3 comprises 18 residues. In nucleotides, the CDR3 is TGTGCTAGCAGCTTCGATTCCGGACAGGGTAAGGGCAATCAGCCCCAGCATTTT. Translating gives CASSFDSGQGKGNQPQHF. Supplemented by reference TRBV7-7 and TRBJ1-5, the full variable domain reads GAGVSQSPRYKVTKRGQDVTLRCDPISSHATLYWYQQALGQGPEFLTYFNYEAQPDKSGLPSDRFSAERPEGSISTLTIQRTEQRDSAMYRCASSFDSGQGKGNQPQHFGDGTRLSIL.

This sequence joins TRBV19 and TRBJ1-3; 7 bases map to TRBD1. V lost 6 bases, J lost 2 bases, and 4 bases stayed unmatched. Germline lookup yields CDR1 LNHDA and CDR2 SQIVND (reference sequence). This CDR3 spans 14 amino acids. The DNA for the CDR3 is TGTGCCAGTAGGCCCCAGGGGGCTGGAAACACCATATATTTT. Translating gives CASRPQGAGNTIYF.

The rearrangement joins TRBV3-1 (or the pseudogene TRBV3-2) to TRBJ1-1, with 7 nucleotides matching TRBD1. The junction had 9 bases not matched to a gene; V was cut back by 6 bases and J by 8 bases. Per the germline V gene, CDR1 is LGHDT and CDR2 is YNNKEL (reference sequence). This CDR3 region has 13 residues. The CDR3 region is CASSPTATGEAFF. CDR3 DNA: TGTGCCAGCAGTCCAACGGCGACAGGGGAAGCTTTCTTT.

This clone was observed a single time. V is TRBV12-3 or TRBV12-4 and J is TRBJ1-2, with 9 positions matching TRBD1. The CDR3 length is 12 residues. J lost 8 bases, V lost 5 bases, and 3 bases had no gene match. The DNA for the CDR3 is TGTGCCAGCAGTGGGGACAGGGAGGGCTACACCTTC. Translating it yields CASSGDREGYTF.

This sequence joins TRBV6-4 and TRBJ2-1; TRBD2 might be the D (5 bases). V was trimmed by 5 bases and J by 6 bases, leaving 14 bases between them. Germline-derived CDR1 and CDR2 are MRHNA and SNTAGT. CDR3 length: 14 amino acids. CDR3 bases: TGTGCCAGCAGTAGTACGGGATCGACCAATGAGCAGTTCTTC. Protein sequence: CASSSTGSTNEQFF.

The chain uses TRBV9 and TRBJ2-3; TRBD2 matches at 7 bases. After removal of 1 base from V and 6 bases from J, the junction contained 5 bases not matched to a gene. The CDR3 covers 14 residues. CDR1 SGDLS and CDR2 YYNGEE come from the germline V gene. This chain's CDR3 is CASSVTAGSDTQYF. The CDR3 DNA sequence: TGTGCCAGCAGCGTAACAGCGGGGTCCGATACGCAGTATTTT. The full variable domain, in which reference TRBV9 and TRBJ2-3 provide the parts outside the CDR3, is DSGVTQTPKHLITATGQRVTLRCSPRSGDLSVYWYQQSLDQGLQFLIQYYNGEERAKGNILERFSAQQFPDLHSELNLSSLELGDSALYFCASSVTAGSDTQYFGPGTRLTVL.

This clone is a singleton in its sample. This sequence joins TRBV11-1 and TRBJ2-3, with no clear D. Trimming took off 5 bases at V and 0 bases at J, with 6 bases between the two ends. In germline, CDR1 is SGHAT, CDR2 FQDESV (reference sequence). The CDR3 extends over 13 amino acids. The CDR3 loop is CASSRTSTDTQYF. The CDR3 region has the DNA TGTGCCAGCAGCCGAACTAGCACAGATACGCAGTATTTT.

J is TRBJ1-1 and V is TRBV5-4, with TRBD1 matching over 7 bases. The length of the CDR3 is 16 residues. V trimming: 1 base; J trimming: 2 bases; junction bases outside the gene matches: 8. Germline CDR1 is SGHNT and CDR2 is YYREEE (reference sequence). Written as DNA, the CDR3 is TGTGCCAGCAGCTTGAGGCGGGGACAGCCAAACACTGAAGCTTTCTTT. Protein product: CASSLRRGQPNTEAFF.

This clone was detected a few times. CDR3 residues: CASSPGLKKRTSYNEQFF. CDR3 in DNA: TGTGCCAGCAGCCCAGGACTGAAGAAAAGAACCTCCTACAATGAGCAGTTCTTC. The chain is built from TRBV7-8 and TRBJ2-1; weak D call: TRBD2 (5 bases). The CDR3 is 18 residues long. Germline-derived CDR1 and CDR2 are SGHVS and FQNEAQ. Trimming stripped 5 bases from V and 0 bases from J, with 20 bases between.

The chain combines TRBV5-5 with TRBJ1-3, with a possible D match to TRBD1 (5 bases). The V gene's germline CDR1 is SGHKS and CDR2 YYEKEE (reference sequence). This CDR3 contains 16 residues. Trimming removed 2 bases from V and 0 bases from J, with 12 bases in between. The CDR3 DNA sequence: TGTGCCAGCAGCTTATGGGGACTAAACTCTGGAAACACCATATATTTT. Residues: CASSLWGLNSGNTIYF. Full variable domain (outside the CDR3, taken from reference TRBV5-5 and TRBJ1-3): DAGVTQSPTHLIKTRGQQVTLRCSPISGHKSVSWYQQVLGQGPQFIFQYYEKEERGRGNFPDRFSARQFPNYSSELNVNALLLGDSALYLCASSLWGLNSGNTIYFGEGSWLTVV.

This clone was detected once. The rearrangement links TRBV29-1 to TRBJ2-1; 7 nucleotides agree with TRBD1. Germline V gene data show CDR1 as SQVTM and CDR2 as ANQGSEA. This CDR3 contains 12 residues. The ends lost 8 bases at V and 7 bases at J; junction bases unmatched: 8. The CDR3 here is CSQGTVANEQFF. The CDR3 region has the DNA TGCAGCCAAGGGACAGTGGCAAATGAGCAGTTCTTC.

The chain's CDR3 is CASSSLAGEDNEQFF. CDR3 nucleotides: TGTGCCAGCAGCTCCCTAGCGGGAGAGGACAATGAGCAGTTCTTC. The chain uses TRBV7-2 and TRBJ2-1, with 10 bases identical to TRBD2. The CDR3 sequence is 15 residues long. The V gene end was trimmed by 4 bases and the J gene end by 5 bases; junction bases not matched to a gene: 5. The V gene's germline CDR1 is SGHTA and CDR2 FQGNSA.

The chain couples TRBV19 to TRBJ2-7; 7 bases line up with TRBD2. CDR3 size: 16 residues. Germline CDR1 is LNHDA and CDR2 is SQIVND (reference sequence). After removal of 1 base from V and 2 bases from J, the junction contained 8 bases not matched to a gene. CDR3 loop: CASSIGYRGTTYEQYF. For the CDR3, the DNA is TGTGCCAGTAGTATAGGGTACCGGGGGACTACCTACGAGCAGTACTTC.

The chain uses TRBV6-5 and TRBJ2-1, with TRBD2 matching over 8 bases. There are 15 residues in the CDR3. The V gene's germline CDR1 is MNHEY and CDR2 SVGAGI. The V gene end was trimmed by 6 bases and the J gene end by 6 bases; junction bases not matched to a gene: 10. CDR3 region: CASRHSGTGGNEQFF. The CDR3 coding sequence is TGTGCCAGCAGACATAGCGGGACCGGGGGCAATGAGCAGTTCTTC.

The chain joins TRBV7-2 to TRBJ1-1, with a tentative D call TRBD1 (5 bases). The CDR3 contains 14 residues. The V end was cut by 2 bases, the J end by 3 bases, with 10 bases between. Germline V gives CDR1 SGHTA, CDR2 FQGNSA. The CDR3 sequence is CASSLNRGYTEAFF. For the CDR3, the DNA is TGTGCCAGCAGCTTAAACCGGGGGTACACTGAAGCTTTCTTT. The full variable domain, completed using reference TRBV7-2 and TRBJ1-1, is GAGVSQSPSNKVTEKGKDVELRCDPISGHTALYWYRQSLGQGLEFLIYFQGNSAPDKSGLPSDRFSAERTGGSVSTLTIQRTQQEDSAVYLCASSLNRGYTEAFFGQGTRLTVV.

The chain links TRBV11-2 to TRBJ1-4, with D tentatively TRBD1 (5 bases). Germline CDR1 SGHAT, CDR2 FQNNGV. CDR3 length equals 15 residues. Between the trimmed V and J ends, which lost 1 base and 8 bases, there was a span of 14 bases. The CDR3 DNA sequence: TGTGCCAGCAGCTTAGTTGGGAGGGGTAGCGAAAAACTGTTTTTT. It is translated as CASSLVGRGSEKLFF.

The V gene is TRBV5-1, the J gene TRBJ2-1; D is unresolved. Trimming took 2 bases from V and 7 from J, leaving 10 bases between them. Germline loops: CDR1 SGHRS, CDR2 YFSETQ. This CDR3 is built from 13 residues. This CDR3 is CASSLGQRNEQFF. Here the CDR3 DNA reads TGCGCCAGCAGCTTAGGTCAGCGAAATGAGCAGTTCTTC.

The sample holds one count of this clone. The rearrangement joins TRBV5-6 to TRBJ1-5; D possibly corresponds to TRBD1 (5 bases). The V gene lost 0 bases and the J gene lost 0 bases, with 7 bases spanning the gap. The CDR3 covers 15 residues. Germline CDR1 SGHDT, CDR2 YYEEEE. The CDR3 sequence is CASSLGTISNQPQHF. CDR3 DNA sequence: TGTGCCAGCAGCTTGGGGACAATTAGCAATCAGCCCCAGCATTTT. Full variable domain (outside the CDR3, taken from reference TRBV5-6 and TRBJ1-5): DAGVTQSPTHLIKTRGQQVTLRCSPKSGHDTVSWYQQALGQGPQFIFQYYEEEERQRGNFPDRFSGHQFPNYSSELNVNALLLGDSALYLCASSLGTISNQPQHFGDGTRLSIL.

CDR3 bases: TGTGCCAGCAGTTTCCCAGCTCCGGGCGGCGGCTACACCTTC. Translation: CASSFPAPGGGYTF. The chain recombines TRBV28 with TRBJ1-2; D gene ambiguous. CDR1 is MDHEN, CDR2 SYDVKM, per germline. The CDR3 totals 14 residues. Trimming pared 3 bases from V and 8 bases from J, leaving 16 bases between.

This clone was recorded only once. The chain combines TRBV11-2 with TRBJ2-2; D is unclear. This CDR3 contains 14 residues. The V end was cut by 6 bases, the J end by 0 bases, with 8 bases between. The germline V gene encodes CDR1 SGHAT and CDR2 FQNNGV. This CDR3 is CASRNTANTGELFF. The CDR3 DNA sequence: TGTGCCAGCAGAAATACAGCGAACACCGGGGAGCTGTTTTTT. Filled out from reference TRBV11-2 and TRBJ2-2, the complete variable domain reads EAGVAQSPRYKIIEKRQSVAFWCNPISGHATLYWYQQILGQGPKLLIQFQNNGVVDDSQLPKDRFSAERLKGVDSTLKIQPAKLEDSAVYLCASRNTANTGELFFGEGSRLTVL.

The chain employs TRBV5-5 and TRBJ1-2; D is uncertain. This CDR3 spans 15 amino acids. In germline, CDR1 is SGHKS, CDR2 YYEKEE (reference sequence). Trimming left V 0 bases short and J 7 bases short, with 16 bases between. The CDR3 sequence: CASSLVPGTVAGYTF. In DNA form, the CDR3 reads TGTGCCAGCAGCTTGGTCCCAGGAACGGTAGCTGGCTACACCTTC.